This T cell receptor (beta chain) was documented in a study of blood T cell repertoires in COVID-19. Generated by immunoSEQ multiplex PCR, the TCRdb table keeps only in-frame clones and is missing some. The data contain some 390,000 clones, nearly 90% of them seen just once; the ten biggest clones take up less than 2%. J was trimmed by 4 bases and V by 3 bases; bases with no gene match: 20. CDR1 and CDR2 from the germline V gene are SGDLS and YYNGEE. This CDR3 contains 19 residues. Cohort 3 recovered donors had two negative PCRs, clearance, or symptom resolution. Sample: PBMCs or T cells enriched from blood (not recorded which). The origin of this receptor is a woman aged 30 to 39 who had recovered from COVID-19. V is TRBV9 and J is TRBJ1-1; the match to TRBD1 covers 8 bases. CDR3 in DNA: TGTGCCAGCAGCGCCGGACCTTATGGGACAGGAGACGGATCCACTGAAGCTTTCTTT. This codes for CASSAGPYGTGDGSTEAFF.